This entry describes one T cell receptor beta chain. Trimming at V came to 4 bases and at J to 8 bases, leaving 7 bases not matched to a gene. The CDR3 has 15 residues. Germline V gene data show CDR1 as MNHEY and CDR2 as SVGAGI. The sample is drawn from a study of cytomegalovirus exposure and HLA in healthy donors. PCR was performed using 60 Vbeta and 13 Jbeta primers. Using immunoSEQ multiplex PCR, the repertoire was profiled, and TCRdb retains in-frame clones only, with some absent. Of around 140,000 clones in the sample, 77% were seen once. The receptor comes from a female donor in good health and CMV-seronegative. The sample was PBMCs. This chain uses TRBV6-5 with TRBJ2-1; 11 nucleotides line up with TRBD1. The CDR3 loop is CASSSSGTGGYEQFF. DNA of the CDR3: TGTGCCAGCAGTTCCTCCGGGACAGGGGGGTATGAGCAGTTCTTC.